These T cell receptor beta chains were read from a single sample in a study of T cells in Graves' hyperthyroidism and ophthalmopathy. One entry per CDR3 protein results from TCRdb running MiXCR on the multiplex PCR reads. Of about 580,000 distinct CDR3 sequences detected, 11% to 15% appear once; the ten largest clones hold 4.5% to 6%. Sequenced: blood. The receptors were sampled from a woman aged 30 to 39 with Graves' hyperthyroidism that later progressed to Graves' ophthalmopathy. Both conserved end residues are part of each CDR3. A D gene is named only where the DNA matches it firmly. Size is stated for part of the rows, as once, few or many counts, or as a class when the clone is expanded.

DNA: TGTGCCAGCAGCCACCTCGGGGAGCAGTTCTTC
CDR3: CASSHLGEQFF
J: TRBJ2-1
D: -
V: TRBV5-4
size: few

DNA: TGCAGTGCTAGATCTAGCGGCTTCCAAGAGACCCAGTACTTC
CDR3: CSARSSGFQETQYF
J: TRBJ2-5
D: TRBD2
V: TRBV20-1
size: many

DNA: TGTGCCAGCAGCTTGGAGCCGGGACAGGTCTCCTACGAGCAGTACTTC
CDR3: CASSLEPGQVSYEQYF
J: TRBJ2-7
D: TRBD1
V: TRBV5-6
size: few

DNA: TGTGCCAGCAGCTCCCGCGGGAGTGTTACAGATACGCAGTATTTT
CDR3: CASSSRGSVTDTQYF
J: TRBJ2-3
D: TRBD2
V: TRBV28
size: many

DNA: TGTGCCTGGACCTCGGATCTTACGCAGTATTTT
CDR3: CAWTSDLTQYF
J: TRBJ2-3
D: -
V: TRBV30
size: many

DNA: TGTGCCAGCAGCGTAGAAACAGGGGGAGGTTTGGAGACCCAGTACTTC
CDR3: CASSVETGGGLETQYF
J: TRBJ2-5
D: TRBD1
V: TRBV9
size: -

DNA: TGTGCCAGCAGCTACCAACAGGGAGCTAGCACAGATACGCAGTATTTT
CDR3: CASSYQQGASTDTQYF
J: TRBJ2-3
D: -
V: TRBV11-3
size: many

DNA: TGTGCCAGTAGTCGTGCAGGGACGAACACCGGGGAGCTGTTTTTT
CDR3: CASSRAGTNTGELFF
J: TRBJ2-2
D: -
V: TRBV19
size: many

DNA: TGTGCCAGCAGCAACCCACAGGGGTCCGGAAACACCATATATTTT
CDR3: CASSNPQGSGNTIYF
J: TRBJ1-3
D: TRBD1
V: TRBV28
size: many

DNA: TGTGCCAGCAGCGCCGACAGGGAACAAATCCACGAGCAGTACTTC
CDR3: CASSADREQIHEQYF
J: TRBJ2-7
D: TRBD1
V: TRBV7-9
size: few

DNA: TGTGCCAGCAGGTCAGGGAGAGGCGATGAGCAGTTCTTC
CDR3: CASRSGRGDEQFF
J: TRBJ2-1
D: -
V: TRBV7-2
size: -

DNA: TGCGCCAGCAGCTCCGGACTAGCGGGGGACTACGAGCAGTACTTC
CDR3: CASSSGLAGDYEQYF
J: TRBJ2-7
D: TRBD2
V: TRBV5-1
size: few

DNA: TGTGCCAGCAGCCAAGCCCGGGAGTGGACGAACACTGAAGCTTTCTTT
CDR3: CASSQAREWTNTEAFF
J: TRBJ1-1
D: -
V: TRBV3-1
size: once

DNA: TGTGCCAGCAGCCAAATAGCGGGAGCGGGAGGGACGTACGAGCAGTACTTC
CDR3: CASSQIAGAGGTYEQYF
J: TRBJ2-7
D: TRBD2
V: TRBV3-1
size: -

DNA: TGCAGTGCTAGAGATGGGAGACGGACTAGCGCCTACAATGAGCAGTTCTTC
CDR3: CSARDGRRTSAYNEQFF
J: TRBJ2-1
D: TRBD2
V: TRBV20-1
size: many

DNA: TGTGCCAGCAGCCAAGACGATCGGGATCAGCCCCAGCATTTT
CDR3: CASSQDDRDQPQHF
J: TRBJ1-5
D: -
V: TRBV3-1
size: many

DNA: TGTGCCAGCAGTTCGGGACTGAGCAATCAGCCCCAGCATTTT
CDR3: CASSSGLSNQPQHF
J: TRBJ1-5
D: -
V: TRBV6-1
size: many

DNA: TGCGCCAGCAGCTTGGGAGACACCCTCAATCAGCCCCAGCATTTT
CDR3: CASSLGDTLNQPQHF
J: TRBJ1-5
D: -
V: TRBV5-1
size: few

DNA: TGTGCCAGCAGTTTACTTAGGGTGGCAGATACGCAGTATTTT
CDR3: CASSLLRVADTQYF
J: TRBJ2-3
D: -
V: TRBV12-3/TRBV12-4
size: many

DNA: TGTGCCTGGAGTGTGACAGGGTACTATGGCTACACCTTC
CDR3: CAWSVTGYYGYTF
J: TRBJ1-2
D: TRBD1
V: TRBV30
size: many

DNA: TGCAGTGCTCCCTTACCGGGACAGACCGACTATGGCTACACCTTC
CDR3: CSAPLPGQTDYGYTF
J: TRBJ1-2
D: TRBD1
V: TRBV20-1
size: many

DNA: TGCGCCAGCAGCTTGCTCGACGAGGACGAGCAGTACTTC
CDR3: CASSLLDEDEQYF
J: TRBJ2-7
D: -
V: TRBV5-1
size: many

DNA: TGTGCCAGCAGCCCCTCGGACAGGGAGACCCAGTACTTC
CDR3: CASSPSDRETQYF
J: TRBJ2-5
D: TRBD1
V: TRBV3-1
size: many

DNA: TGTGCCAGCAGCTTAGCGACGTCGGGGGGCTGGGGCAATCAGCCCCAGCATTTT
CDR3: CASSLATSGGWGNQPQHF
J: TRBJ1-5
D: -
V: TRBV7-8
size: few

DNA: TGTGCCAGCAGTCAAGGGTTCGAGACCCAGTACTTC
CDR3: CASSQGFETQYF
J: TRBJ2-5
D: -
V: TRBV12-3/TRBV12-4
size: -

DNA: TGTGCCAGCGGGGGACAGGGGGCGAACGAGCAGTACTTC
CDR3: CASGGQGANEQYF
J: TRBJ2-7
D: TRBD1
V: TRBV11-1
size: -

DNA: TGTGCCAGCAGCTTAGGACAGGGTCCGACAATACCTCCTACCTACGAGCAGTACTTC
CDR3: CASSLGQGPTIPPTYEQYF
J: TRBJ2-7
D: TRBD1
V: TRBV7-2
size: many

DNA: TGTGCCAGCTCAGGAACAGGGAAGAACACTGAAGCTTTCTTT
CDR3: CASSGTGKNTEAFF
J: TRBJ1-1
D: -
V: TRBV18
size: -

DNA: TGTGCCAGCATCGAGAGACAGGGGAACTATGGCTACACCTTC
CDR3: CASIERQGNYGYTF
J: TRBJ1-2
D: TRBD1
V: TRBV6-1
size: many

DNA: TGTGCCATCAGTTATGACAGAGTCTACGAGCAGTACTTC
CDR3: CAISYDRVYEQYF
J: TRBJ2-7
D: -
V: TRBV10-3
size: many

DNA: TGTGCCAGCAGTTTAAATGGGGACAAAGCCTACGAGCAGTACTTC
CDR3: CASSLNGDKAYEQYF
J: TRBJ2-7
D: -
V: TRBV27
size: many

DNA: TGTGCCAGCAGTTACGTCCTAGCGGGTAAAGAGACCCAGTACTTC
CDR3: CASSYVLAGKETQYF
J: TRBJ2-5
D: TRBD2
V: TRBV6-6
size: many

DNA: TGTGCCTGGAGTGTACAAAGGGCGGGAGTTATGTACGAGCAGTACTTC
CDR3: CAWSVQRAGVMYEQYF
J: TRBJ2-7
D: TRBD2
V: TRBV30
size: -

DNA: TGTGCCAGCACCCTAAGCCGGGCGGTTAACTATGGCTACACCTTC
CDR3: CASTLSRAVNYGYTF
J: TRBJ1-2
D: -
V: TRBV12-3/TRBV12-4
size: many

DNA: TGCGCCAGCGCCCCCTCACTAGCGGAGCACACAGATACGCAGTATTTT
CDR3: CASAPSLAEHTDTQYF
J: TRBJ2-3
D: TRBD2
V: TRBV5-1
size: -

DNA: TGTGCCTGCAGAAGAATCACTGGCCCGGCCCAGCCCCAGCATTTT
CDR3: CACRRITGPAQPQHF
J: TRBJ1-5
D: -
V: TRBV27
size: -

DNA: TGTGCCAGCAGCTTCGGGGGGGGGTCGGTGGATGGCTACACCTTC
CDR3: CASSFGGGSVDGYTF
J: TRBJ1-2
D: -
V: TRBV7-8
size: many

DNA: TGCAGCGTTGAAGGGAGAGACAGGGTAGCTGGGGCCAACGCCCTGACTTTC
CDR3: CSVEGRDRVAGANALTF
J: TRBJ2-6
D: TRBD1
V: TRBV29-1
size: -

DNA: TGTGCCAGTAGTCGGTCACAGGGTGGGGGCTATGGCTACACCTTC
CDR3: CASSRSQGGGYGYTF
J: TRBJ1-2
D: -
V: TRBV19
size: -

DNA: TGTGCCTGGAGTCCGACGACGGGGTATGGCTACACCTTC
CDR3: CAWSPTTGYGYTF
J: TRBJ1-2
D: -
V: TRBV30
size: many

DNA: TGTGCCAGCAGCTTAGAGGGGGTGGGTAATTCACCCCTCCACTTT
CDR3: CASSLEGVGNSPLHF
J: TRBJ1-6
D: -
V: TRBV7-2
size: many

DNA: TGTGCCAGCAGCCTGACAGGGCTACAAGAGACCCAGTACTTC
CDR3: CASSLTGLQETQYF
J: TRBJ2-5
D: TRBD1
V: TRBV11-3
size: many

DNA: TGTGCCAGCAGCTCCTCCCCTACGGATAATGAAAAACTGTTTTTT
CDR3: CASSSSPTDNEKLFF
J: TRBJ1-4
D: -
V: TRBV5-4
size: -

DNA: TGCAGCGTTGAAGATCCGACAGGGTTATACAATGAGCAGTTCTTC
CDR3: CSVEDPTGLYNEQFF
J: TRBJ2-1
D: TRBD1
V: TRBV29-1
size: many